This T cell receptor (beta chain) was documented in a study of metastatic and nonmetastatic thyroid tumors (dated by TCRdb to the early 2020s). Study-level background: Repertoires were compared across peripheral blood and tumor or nodule tissue samples from malignant and benign thyroid patients.

The library was produced with PCR. The data were produced on an Illumina HiSeq 4000. High-throughput sequencing was used to profile the TCR beta-chain CDR3 region of each patient. From the authors' description of their analysis: A classifier to discriminate distant-metastatic papillary thyroid cancer patients was built from CDR3 differences across clinicopathological groups. To measure repertoire diversity the researchers used the Shannon index, while the Morisita-Horn index served to gauge how similar the tumor and blood repertoires were. In TCRdb, the public reads were trimmed at Q25 with fastp and aligned with MiXCR, with productive beta chains retained. The V and J calls and clone size are TCRdb's, not the authors'. The sample profile shows around 42,000 clones; around an eighth of them were found once. The leading ten clones occupy around 9.7% of the sample. This clone was observed at least ten times. Its antigen specificity is not known. Base qualities are not recorded, but no much larger clone differs from it by a single base. Other DNA sequences in the sample encode the same CDR3.

From a lookup of the germline V gene, CDR1 and CDR2 are SGHRS and YFSETQ. Its CDR3 holds 13 amino acids, cysteine through phenylalanine. Of the read, only the CDR3 DNA is kept; its 39 bases are in frame from base 1. V was cut back by 0 bases and J by 8 bases, leaving a gap of 11 bases between them. The investigation overall reported the following: In both blood and tumor samples, malignant tumors were reported to have significantly higher TCR beta diversity than benign nodules.

None of the patients had been given any treatment before thyroid surgery. Using T-cell receptor beta sequencing, the researchers looked back retrospectively at clinical samples from patients, gathered between about 2011 and 2019. The sample taken for sequencing was blood. This TCR was recovered from a male donor with papillary thyroid cancer or a benign thyroid nodule (not recorded which). Some clones in this sample may be carry-over from other donors' samples. The chain is assembled from TRBV5-1 and TRBJ1-1; the D gene lacks a confident call. The sequenced DNA: TGCGCCAGCAGCTTGGGGCCCTCTGTAGAAGCTTTCTTT. This is translated as CASSLGPSVEAFF.